The entry below gives a single T cell receptor (beta chain) sequence along with its context. Its specificity is not known. The PCR had 60 Vbeta and 13 Jbeta primers. Original handling: Per a later analysis, the number of unique TCR beta chains was approximately 80 million, of which some 9.9 million were shared. Profiled with immunoSEQ multiplex PCR; TCRdb holds only in-frame clones, not every one. The V and J calls and clone size were taken over from that table, and D and trimming were inferred from the DNA. The sample yields more than 80,000 clones, roughly two thirds seen once. This CDR3 region has 17 residues. V lost 0 bases, J lost 4 bases, and 17 bases lay in between. The V gene's germline CDR1 is MGHRA and CDR2 YSYEKL. The data were obtained in a study of cytomegalovirus exposure and HLA in healthy donors. Notes on the study in general: The listing of 150 to 200 TCR beta chains classed them as cytomegalovirus-associated. In vitro confirmation showed a few CMV-associated chains to be CMV antigen specific.

Donors showed nominal health when sampled, although they likely had unrecorded immune exposures. The sequenced sample was PBMCs. The chain recombines TRBV4-1 with TRBJ2-3, with D possibly matching TRBD2 (6 bases). This TCR was recovered from a female donor in good health and CMV-seronegative. The CDR3 region is CASSQDWGREAADTQYF. The DNA for the CDR3 is TGCGCCAGCAGCCAAGATTGGGGCAGGGAGGCGGCAGATACGCAGTATTTT.